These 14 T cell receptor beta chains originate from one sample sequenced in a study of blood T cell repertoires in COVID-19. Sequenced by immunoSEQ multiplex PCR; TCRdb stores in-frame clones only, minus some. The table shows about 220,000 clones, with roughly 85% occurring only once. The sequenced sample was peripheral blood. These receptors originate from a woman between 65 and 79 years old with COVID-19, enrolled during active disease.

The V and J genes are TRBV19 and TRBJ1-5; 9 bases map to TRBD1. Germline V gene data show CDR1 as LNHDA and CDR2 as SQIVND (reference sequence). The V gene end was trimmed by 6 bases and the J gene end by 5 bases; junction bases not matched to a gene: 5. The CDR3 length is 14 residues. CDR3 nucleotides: TGTGCCAGTAGGATCGGGACAGGGTATCAGCCCCAGCATTTT. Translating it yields CASRIGTGYQPQHF.

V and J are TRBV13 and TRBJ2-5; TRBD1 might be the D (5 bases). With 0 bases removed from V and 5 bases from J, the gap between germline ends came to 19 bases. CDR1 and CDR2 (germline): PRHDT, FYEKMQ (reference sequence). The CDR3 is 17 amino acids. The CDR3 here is CASSLGAPMGLGETQYF. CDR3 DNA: TGTGCCAGCAGCTTAGGCGCCCCCATGGGGCTAGGTGAGACCCAGTACTTC.

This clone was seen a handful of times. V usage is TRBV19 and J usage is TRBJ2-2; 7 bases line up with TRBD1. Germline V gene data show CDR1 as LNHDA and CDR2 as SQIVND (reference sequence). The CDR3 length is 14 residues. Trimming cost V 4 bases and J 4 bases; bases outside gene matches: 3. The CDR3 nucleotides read TGTGCCAGTAGTACGAGACAGGGCACCGGGGAGCTGTTTTTT. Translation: CASSTRQGTGELFF.

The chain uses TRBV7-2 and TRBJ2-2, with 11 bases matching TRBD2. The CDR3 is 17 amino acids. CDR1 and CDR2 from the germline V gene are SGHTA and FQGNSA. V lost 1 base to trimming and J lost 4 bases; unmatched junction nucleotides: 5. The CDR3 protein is CASSLVGLAGGTGELFF. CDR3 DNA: TGTGCCAGCAGCTTAGTGGGTCTAGCGGGAGGCACCGGGGAGCTGTTTTTT.

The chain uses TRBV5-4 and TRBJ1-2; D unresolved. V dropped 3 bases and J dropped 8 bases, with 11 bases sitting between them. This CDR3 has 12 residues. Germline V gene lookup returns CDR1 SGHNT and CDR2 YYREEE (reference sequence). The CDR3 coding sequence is TGTGCCAGCAGCTCGGTTGGAGGAGGCTACACCTTC. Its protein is CASSSVGGGYTF.

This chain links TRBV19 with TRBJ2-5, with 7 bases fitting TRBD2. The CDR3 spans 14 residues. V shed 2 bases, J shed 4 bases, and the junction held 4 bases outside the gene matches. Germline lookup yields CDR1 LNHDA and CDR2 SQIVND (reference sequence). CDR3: CASSISWGGETQYF. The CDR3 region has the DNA TGTGCCAGTAGTATATCCTGGGGGGGAGAGACCCAGTACTTC.

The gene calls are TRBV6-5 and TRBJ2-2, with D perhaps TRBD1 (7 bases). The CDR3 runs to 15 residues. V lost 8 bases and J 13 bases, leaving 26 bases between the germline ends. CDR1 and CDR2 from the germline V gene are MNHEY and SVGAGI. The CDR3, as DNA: TGTGCCAGCGGGATCCCAGGGGGAGGATTTGTGCGGCTGTTTTTT. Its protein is CASGIPGGGFVRLFF.

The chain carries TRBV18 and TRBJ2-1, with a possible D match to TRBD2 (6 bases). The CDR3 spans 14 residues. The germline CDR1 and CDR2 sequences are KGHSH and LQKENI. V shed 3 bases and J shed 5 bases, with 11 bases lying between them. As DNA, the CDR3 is TGTGCCAGCTCACCCGGGACTTTAAACAATGAGCAGTTCTTC. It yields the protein CASSPGTLNNEQFF.

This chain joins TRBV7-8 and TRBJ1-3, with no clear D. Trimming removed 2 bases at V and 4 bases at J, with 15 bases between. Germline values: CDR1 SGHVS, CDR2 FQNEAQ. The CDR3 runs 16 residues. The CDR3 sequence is CASSLLAVGQGNTIYF. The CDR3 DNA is TGTGCCAGCAGCTTACTAGCGGTGGGTCAAGGAAACACCATATATTTT.

This chain's CDR3 is CAWSMSTYNSPLHF. CDR3 DNA sequence: TGTGCCTGGAGTATGAGTACCTATAATTCACCCCTCCACTTT. The rearrangement uses TRBV30 and TRBJ1-6; the D is unclear. Germline-derived CDR1 and CDR2 are GTSNPN and SVGIG (reference sequence). Between the trimmed V and J ends, which lost 2 bases and 2 bases, there was a span of 7 bases. This CDR3 has 14 amino acids.

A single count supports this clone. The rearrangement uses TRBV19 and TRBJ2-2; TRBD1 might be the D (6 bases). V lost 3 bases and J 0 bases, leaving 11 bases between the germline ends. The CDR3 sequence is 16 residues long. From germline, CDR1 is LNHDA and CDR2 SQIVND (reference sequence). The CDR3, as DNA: TGTGCCAGTAGTATCTGGACAGCTTCGAACACCGGGGAGCTGTTTTTT. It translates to CASSIWTASNTGELFF.

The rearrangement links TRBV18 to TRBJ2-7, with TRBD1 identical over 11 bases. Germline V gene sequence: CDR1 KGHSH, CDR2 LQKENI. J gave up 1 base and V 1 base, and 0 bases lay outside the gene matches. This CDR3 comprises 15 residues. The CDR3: CASSPRDRGSYEQYF. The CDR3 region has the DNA TGTGCCAGCTCACCACGGGACAGGGGGTCCTACGAGCAGTACTTC.

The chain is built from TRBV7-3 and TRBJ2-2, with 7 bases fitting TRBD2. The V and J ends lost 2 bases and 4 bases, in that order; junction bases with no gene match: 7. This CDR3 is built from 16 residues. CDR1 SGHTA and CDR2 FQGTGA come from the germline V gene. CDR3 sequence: CASSLVGGSPTGELFF. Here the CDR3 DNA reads TGTGCCAGCAGCTTAGTCGGGGGGAGTCCCACCGGGGAGCTGTTTTTT.

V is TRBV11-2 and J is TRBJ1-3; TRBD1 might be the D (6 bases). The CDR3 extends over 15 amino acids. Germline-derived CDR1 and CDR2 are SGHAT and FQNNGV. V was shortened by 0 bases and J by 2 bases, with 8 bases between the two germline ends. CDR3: CASSLEGGPGNTIYF. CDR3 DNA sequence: TGTGCCAGCAGCTTAGAAGGGGGTCCTGGAAACACCATATATTTT. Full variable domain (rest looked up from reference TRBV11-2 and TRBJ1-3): EAGVAQSPRYKIIEKRQSVAFWCNPISGHATLYWYQQILGQGPKLLIQFQNNGVVDDSQLPKDRFSAERLKGVDSTLKIQPAKLEDSAVYLCASSLEGGPGNTIYFGEGSWLTVV.